This T cell receptor beta chain was sequenced for a study of CD8 T cells in Susac syndrome. The CDR3 covers 12 residues. Germline-derived CDR1 and CDR2 are DFQATT and SNEGSKA (reference sequence). V lost 8 bases and J 4 bases, leaving 12 bases between the germline ends. CD8+ and CD4+ T cells were negatively isolated; TEMRA cells were FACS-enriched. Random hexamers primed reverse transcription of roughly 0.5 to 1 ug RNA. The CDR3 of TCR beta was amplified by immunoSEQ multiplex PCR across 54 Vbeta and 13 Jbeta. One entry per CDR3 protein, called by TCRdb with MiXCR from the immunoSEQ multiplex PCR reads. The sample has roughly 200,000 distinct CDR3 sequences, 91% seen once.

The material sequenced was CD4+ T cells from PBMCs. The sequence was collected from a human donor with Susac syndrome. The chain combines TRBV20-1 with TRBJ1-5, with no clear D. The CDR3 coding sequence is TGCAGTATGTGTTTAGAGAATCAGCCCCAGCATTTT. The encoded protein is CSMCLENQPQHF.